The rows below give T cell receptor beta chains drawn from one sample of a study of T cell responses to AZD1222 COVID-19 vaccine. The data were produced by immunoSEQ multiplex PCR, yet TCRdb's version contains in-frame clones alone and is incomplete. The sample has around 110,000 clones, less than 90% seen once. The sample consisted of peripheral blood, taken on day 0 of AZD1222 vaccination. These receptors originate from an adult in good health. The CDR3 runs from the conserved cysteine through the conserved F or W. The order of the fields is CDR3 DNA, CDR3 protein, clone size, CDR3 length, V gene, D gene, J gene. D genes are given only for firm matches. Expanded clones are given a class, and other clones once, few, many or no size at all.

TGTGCCACATACAGGGGCCCCTACGAGCAGTACTTC CATYRGPYEQYF . 12 TRBV28 TRBD1 TRBJ2-7
TGTGCCAGCAGTGAAGGGACCGAGGAAAAACTGTTTTTT CASSEGTEEKLFF . 13 TRBV6-1 . TRBJ1-4
TGCGCCAGCAGCCAGGGGCGAGGAGGGGCGACTGAAGCTTTCTTT CASSQGRGGATEAFF . 15 TRBV4-1 . TRBJ1-1
TGTGCCAGCAGTTCGCCTGGCAGGGGGAACACTGAAGCTTTCTTT CASSSPGRGNTEAFF . 15 TRBV6-2/TRBV6-3 . TRBJ1-1
TGTGCCACCAGCAGGGAGGACAGTCCTAAAGCTTTCTTT CATSREDSPKAFF few 13 TRBV15 . TRBJ1-1
TGTGCCAGCAGCCAAGGACAGGGAGGTTTCATGAACACTGAAGCTTTCTTT CASSQGQGGFMNTEAFF . 17 TRBV3-1/TRBV3-2 TRBD1 TRBJ1-1
TGTGCCTGGGGACAGGGGAACACAGATACGCAGTATTTT CAWGQGNTDTQYF . 13 TRBV30 TRBD1 TRBJ2-3
TGTGCCAGTAGTATTCGGTCCGGGACTAGCGGGGGGACCTACGAGCAGTACTTC CASSIRSGTSGGTYEQYF once 18 TRBV19 TRBD2 TRBJ2-7
TGTGCCAGCAGCCCAAGTGGGGGGCTGTCGGAAAAACTGTTTTTT CASSPSGGLSEKLFF . 15 TRBV7-9 . TRBJ1-4
TGTGCCAGTAGTATGCAGGGGAGTGAAAAACTGTTTTTT CASSMQGSEKLFF . 13 TRBV19 . TRBJ1-4
TGCGCCAGCAGCCCAGAGGGTACGGGGCCCCACAGGGAGCAGTTCTTC CASSPEGTGPHREQFF once 16 TRBV4-1 . TRBJ2-1
TGTGCCAGCAGCGAGGACTCTTCCTACAATGAGCAGTTCTTC CASSEDSSYNEQFF once 14 TRBV14 . TRBJ2-1
TGTGCCAGCAGCCCGGGGGGTTTCGAGGGGATCTCTGGAAACACCATATATTTT CASSPGGFEGISGNTIYF few 18 TRBV7-2 . TRBJ1-3
TGTGCCAGCAGCTTAGGGCCCCGGGGAGCGAACTATGGCTACACCTTC CASSLGPRGANYGYTF few 16 TRBV7-9 . TRBJ1-2
TGTGCCAGCAGTGATTGGCGGGGGACTGAAGCTTTCTTT CASSDWRGTEAFF . 13 TRBV2 . TRBJ1-1
TGTGCCAGCAGCCAAGATTTTAAGGGTTGGAACACTGAAGCTTTCTTT CASSQDFKGWNTEAFF . 16 TRBV3-1/TRBV3-2 . TRBJ1-1